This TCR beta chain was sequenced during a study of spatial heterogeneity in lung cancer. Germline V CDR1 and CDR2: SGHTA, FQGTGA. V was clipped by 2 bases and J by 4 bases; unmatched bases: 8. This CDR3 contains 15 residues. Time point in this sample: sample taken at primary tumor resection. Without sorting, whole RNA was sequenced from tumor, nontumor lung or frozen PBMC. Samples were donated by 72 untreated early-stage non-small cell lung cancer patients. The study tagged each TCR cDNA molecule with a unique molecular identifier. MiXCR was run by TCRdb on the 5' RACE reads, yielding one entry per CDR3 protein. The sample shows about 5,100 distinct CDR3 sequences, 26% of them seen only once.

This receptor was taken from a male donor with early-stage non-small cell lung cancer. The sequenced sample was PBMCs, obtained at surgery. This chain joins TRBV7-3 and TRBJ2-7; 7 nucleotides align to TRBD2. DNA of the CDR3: TGTGCCAGCAGCTTAGCAAGCGGGATTGGGTACGAGCAGTACTTC. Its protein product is CASSLASGIGYEQYF.